This TCR beta chain was recovered during a study of blood T cell repertoires in COVID-19. Background on the study: Specimens from acute and convalescent COVID-19 originated in the United States, Italy and Spain. In each case, the material was cDNA or gDNA derived from T cells, B-cell-depleted T cells, or PBMCs.

Per the study methods: Estimation of nucleated cell counts was performed using reference gene primer amplification. Generated by immunoSEQ multiplex PCR, the TCRdb table keeps only in-frame clones and is missing some. V, J and clone size derive from that table, while D and trimming were established from the DNA sequence. The repertoire holds a few hundred thousand clones, with 84% as singletons. The CDR3 totals 17 residues. CDR1 is SGHTA, CDR2 FQGNSA, per germline. Germline trimming cut 0 bases from V and 9 bases from J; bases unmatched to any gene: 12. V gene TRBV7-2 combines with J gene TRBJ1-2; 11 nucleotides align to TRBD1. The TCR originated in a man aged 25 to 40 with active or convalescent COVID-19. Sequenced material: peripheral blood. The DNA for the CDR3 is TGTGCCAGCAGCTTAGCCGCCTCCGGGACAGGGGGTGTTAGCTACACCTTC. Amino acid sequence: CASSLAASGTGGVSYTF.